A few counts support the clone carrying this TCR beta chain. The CDR3 has 16 amino acids. Trimming took off 5 bases at V and 1 base at J, with 20 bases between the two ends. CDR1 and CDR2 from the germline V gene are SQVTM and ANQGSEA. TCRdb re-called the RT-PCR reads with MiXCR, one entry per CDR3 protein. The table records more than 600,000 distinct CDR3 sequences, 11% to 15% of them present only once. The source is a female donor in good health, serving as a healthy control. Sequencing was carried out using memory CD4+ T cells from blood. This chain links TRBV29-1 with TRBJ1-2; D gene unclear. In DNA form, the CDR3 reads TGCAGCGTTCCGGCCGACAATGTTGGTAATAACTATGGCTACACCTTC. Its translation: CSVPADNVGNNYGYTF.